This T cell receptor beta chain was profiled in a study of T-cell reconstitution after alpha-beta-depleted transplantation in children. Study-wide results and limits: Recipient T cells and thymic progenitors that survived were the source of the high TCRbeta diversity seen at day 60 in some patients. The origin of alpha-beta T cells about two months after transplant was reportedly several hundred expanded graft clones.

With respect to this clonotype: As yet, its antigen is unknown.

The germline CDR1 and CDR2 sequences are SGDLS and YYNGEE. Trimming stripped 0 bases from V and 1 base from J, with 16 bases between. The CDR3 contains 18 residues. It was with unique molecular identifiers that the TCRbeta library was prepared. Using its own MiXCR run on the PCR reads, TCRdb lists one record per CDR3 protein. The sample records approximately 400,000 distinct CDR3 sequences, 16% being singletons. This clonotype was sampled from a boy in the first two years of life who had a stem cell transplant for Wiskott-Aldrich syndrome, so the T cells may come from the graft donor. V is TRBV9 and J is TRBJ2-2, with a possible D match to TRBD2 (5 bases). Sequences were derived from PBMCs, mostly from graft donor cells, sampled 360 days after TCRalphabeta/CD19-depleted stem cell transplant. The CDR3 region is CASSVEMRRVRNTGELFF. The DNA for the CDR3 is TGTGCCAGCAGCGTAGAGATGAGGCGGGTGCGGAACACCGGGGAGCTGTTTTTT.